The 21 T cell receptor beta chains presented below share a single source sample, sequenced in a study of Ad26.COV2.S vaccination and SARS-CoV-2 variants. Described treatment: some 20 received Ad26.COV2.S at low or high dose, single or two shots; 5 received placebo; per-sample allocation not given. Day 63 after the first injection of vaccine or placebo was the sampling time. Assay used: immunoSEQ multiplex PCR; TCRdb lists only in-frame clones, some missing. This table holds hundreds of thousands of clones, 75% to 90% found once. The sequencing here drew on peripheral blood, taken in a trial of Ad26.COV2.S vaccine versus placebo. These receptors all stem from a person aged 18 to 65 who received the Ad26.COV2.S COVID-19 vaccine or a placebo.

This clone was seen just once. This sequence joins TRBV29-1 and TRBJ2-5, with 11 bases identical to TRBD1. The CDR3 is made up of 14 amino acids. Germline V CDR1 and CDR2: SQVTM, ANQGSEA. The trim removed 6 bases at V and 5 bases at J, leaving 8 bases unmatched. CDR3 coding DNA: TGCAGCGTCGGACAGGGGGCCATAGGGGAGACCCAGTACTTC. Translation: CSVGQGAIGETQYF.

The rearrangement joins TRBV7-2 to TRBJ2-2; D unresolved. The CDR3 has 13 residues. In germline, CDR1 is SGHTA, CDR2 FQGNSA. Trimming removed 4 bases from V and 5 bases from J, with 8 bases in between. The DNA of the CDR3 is TGTGCCAGCAGCTCGACACGGACCGGGGAGCTGTTTTTT. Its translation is CASSSTRTGELFF.

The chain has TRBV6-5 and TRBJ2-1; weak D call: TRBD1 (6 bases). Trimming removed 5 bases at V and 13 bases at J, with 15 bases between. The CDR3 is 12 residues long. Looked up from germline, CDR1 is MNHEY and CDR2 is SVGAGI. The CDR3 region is CASSPQGGFQFF. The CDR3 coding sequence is TGTGCCAGCAGTCCCCAAGGGGGTTTCCAGTTCTTC.

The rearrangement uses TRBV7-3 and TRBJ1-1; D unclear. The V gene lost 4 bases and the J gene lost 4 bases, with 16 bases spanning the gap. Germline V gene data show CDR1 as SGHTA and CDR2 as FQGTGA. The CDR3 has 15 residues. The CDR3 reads CASSSLRGRVTEAFF. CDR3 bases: TGTGCCAGCAGCTCCCTGCGGGGTAGGGTCACTGAAGCTTTCTTT.

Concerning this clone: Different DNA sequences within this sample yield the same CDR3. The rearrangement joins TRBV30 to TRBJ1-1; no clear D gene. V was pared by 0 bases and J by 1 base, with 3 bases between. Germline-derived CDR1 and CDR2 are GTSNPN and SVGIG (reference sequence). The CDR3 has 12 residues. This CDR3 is CAWSVGNTEAFF. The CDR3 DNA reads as TGTGCCTGGAGTGTAGGGAACACTGAAGCTTTCTTT. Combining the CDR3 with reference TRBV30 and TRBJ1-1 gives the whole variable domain SQTIHQWPATLVQPVGSPLSLECTVEGTSNPNLYWYRQAAGRGLQLLFYSVGIGQISSEVPQNLSASRPQDRQFILSSKKLLLSDSGFYLCAWSVGNTEAFFGQGTRLTVV.

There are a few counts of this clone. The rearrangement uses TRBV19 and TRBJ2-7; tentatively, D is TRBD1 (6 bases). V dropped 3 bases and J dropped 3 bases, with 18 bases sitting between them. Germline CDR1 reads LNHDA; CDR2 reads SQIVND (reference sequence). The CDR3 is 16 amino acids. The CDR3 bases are TGTGCCAGTAGTATCCCCTTCGGACAGCTGGACTACGAGCAGTACTTC. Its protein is CASSIPFGQLDYEQYF.

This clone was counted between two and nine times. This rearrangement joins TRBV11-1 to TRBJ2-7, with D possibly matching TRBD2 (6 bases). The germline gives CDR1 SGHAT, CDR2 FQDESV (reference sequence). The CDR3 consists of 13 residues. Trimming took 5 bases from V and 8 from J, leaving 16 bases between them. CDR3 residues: CASSGLGTPQQYF. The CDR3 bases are TGTGCCAGCAGCGGGCTCGGGACTCCCCAGCAGTACTTC.

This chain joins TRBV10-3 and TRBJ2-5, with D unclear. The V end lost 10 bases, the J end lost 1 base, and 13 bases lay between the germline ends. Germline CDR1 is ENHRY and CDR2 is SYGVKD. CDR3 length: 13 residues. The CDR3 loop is CATSSVGQETQYF. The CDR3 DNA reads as TGTGCCACCAGCTCGGTGGGCCAAGAGACCCAGTACTTC.

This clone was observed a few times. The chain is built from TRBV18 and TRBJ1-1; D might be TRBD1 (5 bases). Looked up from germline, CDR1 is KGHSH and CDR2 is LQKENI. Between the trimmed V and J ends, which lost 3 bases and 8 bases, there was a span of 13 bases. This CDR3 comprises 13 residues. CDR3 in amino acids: CASSPDRLKEAFF. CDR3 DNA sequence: TGTGCCAGCTCACCCGACAGACTAAAGGAAGCTTTCTTT.

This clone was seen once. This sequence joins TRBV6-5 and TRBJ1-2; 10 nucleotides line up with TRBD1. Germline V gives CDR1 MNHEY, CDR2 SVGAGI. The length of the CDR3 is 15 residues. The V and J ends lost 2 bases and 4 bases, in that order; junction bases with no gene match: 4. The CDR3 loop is CASSYGTGALYGYTF. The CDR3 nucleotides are TGTGCCAGCAGTTACGGGACAGGGGCCCTCTATGGCTACACCTTC.

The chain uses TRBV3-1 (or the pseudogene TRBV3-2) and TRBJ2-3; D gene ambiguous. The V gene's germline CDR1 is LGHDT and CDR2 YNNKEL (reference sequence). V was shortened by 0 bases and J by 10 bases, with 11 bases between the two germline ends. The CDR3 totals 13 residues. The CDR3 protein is CASSQDRHESQYF. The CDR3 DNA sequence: TGTGCCAGCAGCCAAGATAGGCACGAGTCGCAGTATTTT.

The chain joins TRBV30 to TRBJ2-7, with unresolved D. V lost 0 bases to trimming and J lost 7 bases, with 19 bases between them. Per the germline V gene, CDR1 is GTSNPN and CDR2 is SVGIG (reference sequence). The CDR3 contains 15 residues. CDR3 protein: CAWSVHVLFGREQYF. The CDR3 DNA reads TGTGCCTGGAGTGTACATGTTTTATTTGGGCGGGAGCAGTACTTC.

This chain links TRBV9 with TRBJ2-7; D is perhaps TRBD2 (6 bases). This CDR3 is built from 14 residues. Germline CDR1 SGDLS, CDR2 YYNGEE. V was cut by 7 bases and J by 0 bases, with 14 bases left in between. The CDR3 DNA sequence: TGTGCCAGCGCGGGGCAGGAAAGCTCCTACGAGCAGTACTTC. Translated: CASAGQESSYEQYF.

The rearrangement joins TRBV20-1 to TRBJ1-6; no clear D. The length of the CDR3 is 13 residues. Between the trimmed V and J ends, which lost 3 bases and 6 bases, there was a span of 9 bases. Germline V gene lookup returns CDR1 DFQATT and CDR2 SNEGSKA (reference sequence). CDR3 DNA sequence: TGCAGTGCTAGTACACCTACTAATTCACCCCTCCACTTT. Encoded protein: CSASTPTNSPLHF.

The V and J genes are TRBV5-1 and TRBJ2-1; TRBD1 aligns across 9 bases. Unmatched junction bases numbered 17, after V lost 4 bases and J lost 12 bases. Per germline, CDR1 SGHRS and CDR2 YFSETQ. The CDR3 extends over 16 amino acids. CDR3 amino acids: CASSHPTGGVGYGQFF. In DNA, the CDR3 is TGCGCCAGCAGCCACCCTACAGGGGGCGTAGGGTATGGGCAGTTCTTC. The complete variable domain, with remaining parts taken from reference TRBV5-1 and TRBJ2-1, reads KAGVTQTPRYLIKTRGQQVTLSCSPISGHRSVSWYQQTPGQGLQFLFEYFSETQRNKGNFPGRFSGRQFSNSRSEMNVSTLELGDSALYLCASSHPTGGVGYGQFFGPGTRLTVL.

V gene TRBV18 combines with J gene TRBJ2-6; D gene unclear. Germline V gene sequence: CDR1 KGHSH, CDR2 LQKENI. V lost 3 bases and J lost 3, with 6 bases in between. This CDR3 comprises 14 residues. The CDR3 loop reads CASSPPNGANVLTF. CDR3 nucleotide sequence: TGTGCCAGCTCACCCCCCAATGGGGCCAACGTCCTGACTTTC.

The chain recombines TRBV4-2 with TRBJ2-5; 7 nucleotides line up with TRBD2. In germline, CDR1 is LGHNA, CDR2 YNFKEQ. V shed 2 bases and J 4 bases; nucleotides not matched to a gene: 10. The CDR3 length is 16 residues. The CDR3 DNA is TGTGCCAGCAGCCAATCCCTAGCGGTGAAGGGAGAGACCCAGTACTTC. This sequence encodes CASSQSLAVKGETQYF.

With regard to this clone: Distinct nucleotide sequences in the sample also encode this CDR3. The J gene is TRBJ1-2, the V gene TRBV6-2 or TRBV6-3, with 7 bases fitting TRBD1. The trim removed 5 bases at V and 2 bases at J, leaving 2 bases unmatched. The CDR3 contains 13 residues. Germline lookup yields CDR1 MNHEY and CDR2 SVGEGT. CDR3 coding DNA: TGTGCCAGCAGTAGGACAGGCAACTATGGCTACACCTTC. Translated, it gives CASSRTGNYGYTF.

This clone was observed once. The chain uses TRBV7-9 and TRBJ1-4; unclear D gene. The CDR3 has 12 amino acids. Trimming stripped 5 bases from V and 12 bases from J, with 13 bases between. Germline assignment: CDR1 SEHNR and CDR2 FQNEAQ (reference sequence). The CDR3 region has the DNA TGTGCCAGCAGCCCCGGGTTGGTTCAACTGTTTTTT. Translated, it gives CASSPGLVQLFF.

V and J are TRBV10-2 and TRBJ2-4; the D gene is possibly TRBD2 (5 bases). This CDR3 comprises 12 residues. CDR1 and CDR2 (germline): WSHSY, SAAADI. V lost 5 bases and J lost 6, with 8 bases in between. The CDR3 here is CASSPGINIQYF. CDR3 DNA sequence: TGCGCCAGCAGTCCGGGAATAAACATTCAGTACTTC.

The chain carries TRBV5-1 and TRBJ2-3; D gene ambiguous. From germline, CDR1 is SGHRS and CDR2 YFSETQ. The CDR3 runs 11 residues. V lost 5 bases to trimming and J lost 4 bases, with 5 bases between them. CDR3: CASSTADTQYF. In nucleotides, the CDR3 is TGCGCCAGCAGTACAGCAGATACGCAGTATTTT.